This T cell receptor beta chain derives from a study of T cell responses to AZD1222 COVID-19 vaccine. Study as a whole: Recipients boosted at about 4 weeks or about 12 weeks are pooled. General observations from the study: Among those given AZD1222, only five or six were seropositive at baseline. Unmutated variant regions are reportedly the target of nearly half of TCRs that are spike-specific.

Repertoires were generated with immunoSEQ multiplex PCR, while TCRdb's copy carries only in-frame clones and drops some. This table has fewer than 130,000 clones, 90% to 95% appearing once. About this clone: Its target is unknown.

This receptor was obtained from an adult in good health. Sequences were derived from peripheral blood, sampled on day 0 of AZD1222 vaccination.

The DNA for the CDR3 is TGCGCCAGCAGCCTCCTAATCTCGGGAGGAATAGGAAACACCATATATTTT. This gives the protein CASSLLISGGIGNTIYF. V gene TRBV4-3 combines with J gene TRBJ1-3; no reliable D call. The V and J ends lost 4 bases and 4 bases respectively, with 20 bases between them. The CDR3 spans 17 residues. CDR1 and CDR2 (germline): LGHNA, YSLEER.